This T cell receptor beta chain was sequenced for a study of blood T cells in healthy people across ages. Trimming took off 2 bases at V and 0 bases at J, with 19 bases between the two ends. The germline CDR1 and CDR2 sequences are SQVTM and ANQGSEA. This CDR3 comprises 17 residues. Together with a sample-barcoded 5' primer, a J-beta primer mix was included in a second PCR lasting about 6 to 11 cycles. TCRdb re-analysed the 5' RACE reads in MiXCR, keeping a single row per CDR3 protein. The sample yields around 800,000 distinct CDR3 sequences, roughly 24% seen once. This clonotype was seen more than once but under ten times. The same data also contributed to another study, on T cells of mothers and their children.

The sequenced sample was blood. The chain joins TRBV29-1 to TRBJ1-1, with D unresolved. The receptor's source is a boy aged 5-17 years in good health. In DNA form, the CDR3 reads TGCAGCGTTGAATTAGGGCCGACCTTTCACGTGAACACTGAAGCTTTCTTT. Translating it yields CSVELGPTFHVNTEAFF.